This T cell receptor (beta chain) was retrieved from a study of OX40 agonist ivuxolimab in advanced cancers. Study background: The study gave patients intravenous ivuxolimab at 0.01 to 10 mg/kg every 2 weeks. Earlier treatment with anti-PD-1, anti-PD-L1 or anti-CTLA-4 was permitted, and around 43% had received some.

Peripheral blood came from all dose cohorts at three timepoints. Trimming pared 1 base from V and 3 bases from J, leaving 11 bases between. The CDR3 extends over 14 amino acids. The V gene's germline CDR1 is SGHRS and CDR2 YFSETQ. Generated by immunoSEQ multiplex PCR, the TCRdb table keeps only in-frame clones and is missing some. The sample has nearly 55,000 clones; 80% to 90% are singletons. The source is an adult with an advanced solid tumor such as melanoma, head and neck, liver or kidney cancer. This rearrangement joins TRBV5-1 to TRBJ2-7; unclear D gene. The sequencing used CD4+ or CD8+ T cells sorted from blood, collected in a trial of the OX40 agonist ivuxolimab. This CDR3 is CASSLSTKNYEQYF. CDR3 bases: TGCGCCAGCAGCTTGTCTACAAAAAACTACGAGCAGTACTTC.